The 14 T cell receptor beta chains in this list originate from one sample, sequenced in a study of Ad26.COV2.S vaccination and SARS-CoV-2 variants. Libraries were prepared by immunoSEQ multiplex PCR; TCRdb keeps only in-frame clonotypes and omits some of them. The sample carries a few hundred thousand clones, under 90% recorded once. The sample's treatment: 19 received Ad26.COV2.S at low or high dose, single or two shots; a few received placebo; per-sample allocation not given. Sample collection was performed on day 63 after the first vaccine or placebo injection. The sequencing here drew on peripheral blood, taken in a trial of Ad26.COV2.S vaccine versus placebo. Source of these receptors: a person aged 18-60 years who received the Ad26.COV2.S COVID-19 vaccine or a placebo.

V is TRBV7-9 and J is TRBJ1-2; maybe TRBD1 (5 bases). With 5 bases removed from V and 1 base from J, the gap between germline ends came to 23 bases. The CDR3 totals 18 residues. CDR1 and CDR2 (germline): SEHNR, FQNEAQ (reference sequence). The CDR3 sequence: CASSGEGTRMVGNYGYTF. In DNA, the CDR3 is TGTGCCAGCAGCGGGGAGGGGACCAGAATGGTGGGTAACTATGGCTACACCTTC.

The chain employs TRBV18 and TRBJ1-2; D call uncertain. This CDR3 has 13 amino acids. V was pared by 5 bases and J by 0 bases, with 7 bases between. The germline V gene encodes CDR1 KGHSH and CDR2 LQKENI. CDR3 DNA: TGTGCCAGCTCATCGGGGACTAACTATGGCTACACCTTC. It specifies CASSSGTNYGYTF.

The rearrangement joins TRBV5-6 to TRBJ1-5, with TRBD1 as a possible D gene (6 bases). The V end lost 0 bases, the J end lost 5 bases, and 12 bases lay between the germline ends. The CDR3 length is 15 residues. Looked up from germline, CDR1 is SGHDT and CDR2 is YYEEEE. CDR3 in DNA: TGTGCCAGCAGCTTGGCCGGACAGAGTCATCAGCCCCAGCATTTT. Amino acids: CASSLAGQSHQPQHF.

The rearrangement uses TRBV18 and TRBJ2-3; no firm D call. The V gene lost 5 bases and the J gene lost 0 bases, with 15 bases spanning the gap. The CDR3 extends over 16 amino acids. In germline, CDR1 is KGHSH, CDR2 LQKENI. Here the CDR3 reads CASSNLGSTSTDTQYF. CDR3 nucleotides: TGTGCCAGCTCAAACTTAGGGTCTACTAGCACAGATACGCAGTATTTT.

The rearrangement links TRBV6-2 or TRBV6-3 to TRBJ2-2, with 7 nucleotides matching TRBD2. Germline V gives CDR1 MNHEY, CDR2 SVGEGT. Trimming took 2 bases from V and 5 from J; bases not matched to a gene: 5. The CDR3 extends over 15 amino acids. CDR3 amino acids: CASSYHSSGTGELFF. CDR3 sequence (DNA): TGTGCCAGCAGTTACCATTCTAGCGGAACCGGGGAGCTGTTTTTT.

DNA of the CDR3: TGCGCCAGCAGTTCACCTTCAACTAATGAAAAACTGTTTTTT. It translates to CASSSPSTNEKLFF. V and J are TRBV5-1 and TRBJ1-4, with D unresolved. The germline V and J ends were trimmed by 5 bases and 0 bases, with 8 bases remaining between them. Germline-derived CDR1 and CDR2 are SGHRS and YFSETQ. The length of the CDR3 is 14 residues.

The CDR3 nucleotides read TGTGCCAGCAGCCTAGGGATTAGGGCAGCACTAAACTATGGCTACACCTTC. Translation: CASSLGIRAALNYGYTF. V usage is TRBV4-2 and J usage is TRBJ1-2; D is undetermined. V lost 4 bases and J 2 bases, leaving 20 bases between the germline ends. This CDR3 is 17 amino acids long. CDR1 and CDR2 (germline): LGHNA, YNFKEQ.

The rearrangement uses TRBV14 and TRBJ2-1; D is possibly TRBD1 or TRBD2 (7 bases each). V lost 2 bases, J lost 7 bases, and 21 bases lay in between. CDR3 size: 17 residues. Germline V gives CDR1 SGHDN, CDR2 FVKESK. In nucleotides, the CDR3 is TGTGCCAGCAGCCAATTCCAGGGGGAGGGGATTAGGAATGAGCAGTTCTTC. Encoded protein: CASSQFQGEGIRNEQFF.

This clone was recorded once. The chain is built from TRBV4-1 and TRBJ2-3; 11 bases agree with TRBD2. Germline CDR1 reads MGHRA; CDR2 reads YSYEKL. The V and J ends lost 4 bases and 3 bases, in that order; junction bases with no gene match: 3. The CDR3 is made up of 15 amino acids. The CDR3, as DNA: TGCGCCAGCAGCCGACTAGCGGGAACGACAGATACGCAGTATTTT. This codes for CASSRLAGTTDTQYF.

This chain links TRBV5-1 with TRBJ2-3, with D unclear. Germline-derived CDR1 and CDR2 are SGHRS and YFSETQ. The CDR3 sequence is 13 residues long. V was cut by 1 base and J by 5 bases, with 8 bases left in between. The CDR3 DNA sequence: TGCGCCAGCAGCTTGATAGTGGAAGATACGCAGTATTTT. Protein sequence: CASSLIVEDTQYF.

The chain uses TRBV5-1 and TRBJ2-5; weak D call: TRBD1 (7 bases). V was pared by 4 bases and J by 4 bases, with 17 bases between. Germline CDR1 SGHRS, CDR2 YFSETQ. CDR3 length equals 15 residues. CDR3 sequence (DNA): TGCGCCAGCAGCCGGGGGCCAGGGGGGCGAGAGACCCAGTACTTC. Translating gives CASSRGPGGRETQYF.

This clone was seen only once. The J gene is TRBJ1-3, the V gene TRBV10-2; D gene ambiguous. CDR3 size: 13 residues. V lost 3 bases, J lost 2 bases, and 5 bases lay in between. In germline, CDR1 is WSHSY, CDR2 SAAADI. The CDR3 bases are TGCGCCAGCAGTGACCAGGCTGGAAACACCATATATTTT. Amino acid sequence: CASSDQAGNTIYF.

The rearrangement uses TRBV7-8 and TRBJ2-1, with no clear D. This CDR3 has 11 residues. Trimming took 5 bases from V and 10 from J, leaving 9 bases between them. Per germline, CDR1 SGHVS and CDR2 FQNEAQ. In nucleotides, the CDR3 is TGTGCCAGCAGCCCCGTCCGGGAGCAGTTCTTC. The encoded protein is CASSPVREQFF. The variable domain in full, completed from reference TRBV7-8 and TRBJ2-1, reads GAGVSQSPRYKVAKRGQDVALRCDPISGHVSLFWYQQALGQGPEFLTYFQNEAQLDKSGLPSDRFFAERPEGSVSTLKIQRTQQEDSAVYLCASSPVREQFFGPGTRLTVL.

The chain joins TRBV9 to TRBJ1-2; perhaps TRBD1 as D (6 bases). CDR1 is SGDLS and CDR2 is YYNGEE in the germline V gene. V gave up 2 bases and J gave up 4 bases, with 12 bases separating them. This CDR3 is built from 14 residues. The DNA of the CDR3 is TGTGCCAGCAGCGTCGGGGGCCCGCCCTATGGCTACACCTTC. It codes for CASSVGGPPYGYTF.